The 17 T cell receptor beta chains reported below all come from one sample, sequenced in a study of blood T cell repertoires in COVID-19. Measured with immunoSEQ multiplex PCR; TCRdb has only the in-frame clones, and not every one. The sample lists about 130,000 clones; approximately 84% were seen once. The sample was peripheral blood. The origin of the receptors is a human donor in a cohort sampled during active COVID-19.

The genes are TRBV4-1 and TRBJ1-5; no clear D gene. There are 14 residues in the CDR3. Germline CDR1 reads MGHRA; CDR2 reads YSYEKL. Between the trimmed V and J ends, which lost 6 bases and 7 bases, there was a span of 16 bases. CDR3 in DNA: TGCGCCAGCAGGGGGAGTGAACCCGGGCAGCCCCAGCATTTT. This translates into CASRGSEPGQPQHF.

J is TRBJ1-2 and V is TRBV29-1, with TRBD1 as a possible D gene (5 bases). Trimming took off 6 bases at V and 8 bases at J, with 10 bases between the two ends. This CDR3 is built from 10 residues. Looked up from germline, CDR1 is SQVTM and CDR2 is ANQGSEA. The CDR3 sequence: CSVRDGGYTF. As DNA, the CDR3 is TGCAGCGTGCGGGACGGGGGCTACACCTTC.

Points on this clone: Other nucleotide sequences from this sample produce the same CDR3. For the CDR3, the DNA is TGTGCCAGCAGCGTAGGACAGGGGGACACCATATATTTT. Protein product: CASSVGQGDTIYF. This chain connects TRBV9 to TRBJ1-3; TRBD1 agrees at 9 bases. V shed 0 bases, J shed 8 bases, and the junction held 0 bases outside the gene matches. This CDR3 is built from 13 residues. Germline lookup yields CDR1 SGDLS and CDR2 YYNGEE.

The chain has TRBV18 and TRBJ1-4; maybe TRBD1 (6 bases). The CDR3 loop spans 15 amino acids. In germline, CDR1 is KGHSH, CDR2 LQKENI. With 1 base removed from V and 4 bases from J, the gap between germline ends came to 10 bases. The CDR3 sequence is CASSPLRGDNEKLFF. The CDR3 DNA reads as TGTGCCAGCTCACCACTCAGGGGAGATAATGAAAAACTGTTTTTT. The full variable domain, completed using reference TRBV18 and TRBJ1-4, is NAGVMQNPRHLVRRRGQEARLRCSPMKGHSHVYWYRQLPEEGLKFMVYLQKENIIDESGMPKERFSAEFPKEGPSILRIQQVVRGDSAAYFCASSPLRGDNEKLFFGSGTQLSVL.

The rearrangement uses TRBV29-1 and TRBJ2-1; TRBD1 agrees at 7 bases. V shed 6 bases and J 0 bases; nucleotides not matched to a gene: 5. CDR3 size: 14 residues. The germline V gene has CDR1 SQVTM and CDR2 ANQGSEA. The CDR3: CSVGRQGSYNEQFF. The CDR3 nucleotides read TGCAGCGTAGGAAGACAGGGCTCCTACAATGAGCAGTTCTTC.

The V call is TRBV7-6, the J call TRBJ2-7, with 9 bases identical to TRBD2. This CDR3 has 13 residues. Germline V gene data show CDR1 as SGHVS and CDR2 as FNYEAQ. The V and J ends lost 6 bases and 11 bases, in that order; junction bases with no gene match: 11. The CDR3 nucleotides are TGTGCCAGCAGGGGGACTAGCTCCGGCTCGGAGTACTTC. Translated: CASRGTSSGSEYF.

The chain recombines TRBV5-4 with TRBJ2-1; TRBD2 is a possible D gene (5 bases). CDR1 is SGHNT, CDR2 YYREEE, per germline (reference sequence). The CDR3 sequence is 15 residues long. Trimming pared 5 bases from V and 2 bases from J, leaving 14 bases between. The CDR3 reads CASRTDPGTYNEQFF. The CDR3 coding sequence is TGTGCCAGCAGGACGGACCCGGGGACCTACAATGAGCAGTTCTTC.

This clone was picked up one time. This sequence joins TRBV11-2 and TRBJ2-7; TRBD1 matches 7 bases. Germline V gene data show CDR1 as SGHAT and CDR2 as FQNNGV. The CDR3 runs to 17 residues. The trim removed 4 bases at V and 4 bases at J, leaving 16 bases unmatched. CDR3 amino acids: CASSSRPEPGQIYEQYF. The CDR3 DNA reads as TGTGCCAGCAGCTCACGGCCGGAGCCGGGACAGATTTACGAGCAGTACTTC.

This clone was detected a few times. This chain uses TRBV27 with TRBJ2-5, with D possibly TRBD2 on 6 matching bases. This CDR3 has 15 residues. Germline V gene sequence: CDR1 MNHEY, CDR2 SMNVEV (reference sequence). V lost 5 bases, J lost 2 bases, and 15 bases lay in between. The CDR3 nucleotides are TGTGCCAGCAGTACCAGGGTTGGGGGGCAAGAGACCCAGTACTTC. Translated: CASSTRVGGQETQYF.

V and J are TRBV7-2 and TRBJ1-6; D is possibly TRBD1 (5 bases). The CDR3 length is 14 residues. The V end was cut by 3 bases, the J end by 8 bases, with 11 bases between. Germline CDR1 is SGHTA and CDR2 is FQGNSA. The CDR3 sequence is CASSLGGWDSPLHF. DNA of the CDR3: TGTGCCAGCAGCTTGGGGGGGTGGGATTCACCCCTCCACTTT.

This sequence joins TRBV18 and TRBJ2-3; TRBD1 matches at 11 bases. V gave up 3 bases and J gave up 7 bases; unmatched junction bases: 6. This CDR3 region has 15 residues. The germline V gene encodes CDR1 KGHSH and CDR2 LQKENI. The DNA for the CDR3 is TGTGCCAGCTCACCGCGCGGACAGGGGGCAAATACGCAGTATTTT. This encodes CASSPRGQGANTQYF.

Only a few counts were recorded for this clone. J is TRBJ2-7 and V is TRBV15, with D possibly matching TRBD2 (6 bases). This CDR3 spans 16 amino acids. The V end was cut by 0 bases, the J end by 4 bases, with 16 bases between. Germline V gives CDR1 LNHNV, CDR2 YYDKDF (reference sequence). The CDR3 protein is CATSRDQGLLRYEQYF. CDR3 in DNA: TGTGCCACCAGCAGAGATCAGGGACTCCTGAGGTACGAGCAGTACTTC.

CDR3 residues: CASRQTGTVYGYTF. In nucleotides, the CDR3 is TGTGCCAGCCGACAGACCGGGACAGTCTATGGCTACACCTTC. The chain employs TRBV6-5 and TRBJ1-2, with TRBD1 matching over 7 bases. After removal of 8 bases from V and 4 bases from J, the junction contained 10 bases not matched to a gene. The CDR3 totals 14 residues. CDR1 MNHEY and CDR2 SVGAGI come from the germline V gene.

The rearrangement uses TRBV19 and TRBJ1-1; a weak D match, TRBD1 (5 bases). From germline, CDR1 is LNHDA and CDR2 SQIVND (reference sequence). V dropped 5 bases and J dropped 0 bases, with 13 bases sitting between them. This CDR3 contains 15 residues. The CDR3 spells CASSPLGLMNTEAFF. CDR3 DNA sequence: TGTGCCAGTAGTCCCCTGGGACTGATGAACACTGAAGCTTTCTTT.

The V and J genes are TRBV6-6 and TRBJ2-7; tentatively, D is TRBD2 (5 bases). This CDR3 has 11 residues. Germline V gene lookup returns CDR1 MNHNY and CDR2 SVGAGI (reference sequence). Trimming left V 6 bases short and J 6 bases short, with 9 bases between. The CDR3 is CASSPSLEQYF. CDR3 nucleotide sequence: TGTGCCAGCAGCCCTAGCCTCGAGCAGTACTTC.

V gene TRBV11-3 combines with J gene TRBJ2-1; 10 nucleotides agree with TRBD2. The CDR3 length is 17 residues. Germline trimming cut 0 bases from V and 4 bases from J; bases unmatched to any gene: 6. Germline V CDR1 and CDR2: SGHNT, YENEEA. This CDR3 reads CASSLDVGSGGYNEQFF. For the CDR3, the DNA is TGTGCCAGCAGCTTAGATGTGGGTAGCGGGGGGTACAATGAGCAGTTCTTC.

V usage is TRBV15 and J usage is TRBJ1-3, with D hard to call. This CDR3 region has 14 residues. Germline V CDR1 and CDR2: LNHNV, YYDKDF (reference sequence). Trimming shortened V by 0 bases and J by 6 bases, and 9 bases separated the two germline ends. In nucleotides, the CDR3 is TGTGCCACCAGCAGAGATTACGCGGAAAACACCATATATTTT. It specifies CATSRDYAENTIYF.